Here is one TCR beta chain with its context. The antigen is unknown. This sample was included in a study of blood T cells in healthy people across ages. The CDR3 consists of 15 residues. Trimming pared 6 bases from V and 3 bases from J, leaving 17 bases between. The germline V gene encodes CDR1 ENHRY and CDR2 SYGVKD. Study outcomes and limitations: The lack of PBMC sorting stopped any conclusive naive versus antigen-experienced comparison.

Together with a sample-barcoded 5' primer, a J-beta primer mix was included in a second PCR lasting roughly 6 to 12 cycles. A minimum of 2.5 million CDR3-containing paired-end reads was obtained for each sample. TCRdb reprocessed the 5' RACE reads with MiXCR, giving one entry per CDR3 protein. The sample shows approximately 900,000 distinct CDR3 sequences, 45% to 50% of them seen only once. PBMCs were isolated at a quantity of at least 6 million per sample. This clonotype was obtained from a young man in good health. V gene TRBV10-3 combines with J gene TRBJ1-2; D might be TRBD1 (6 bases). The sequencing sample was made of blood. Here the CDR3 reads CAISETGYQDYGYTF. The CDR3 bases are TGTGCCATCAGCGAAACAGGGTATCAGGACTATGGCTACACCTTC.